This TCR beta chain was identified in a study of T cell responses to AZD1222 COVID-19 vaccine. Pooled samples include second doses given at about 4 or 12 weeks. Per germline, CDR1 SGHVS and CDR2 FQNEAQ. V lost 5 bases and J lost 4; bases outside the gene matches: 3. This CDR3 has 13 residues. Study-wide results and caveats: The study found vaccine-associated CD4 TCRs spanning spike, dominant at 160-218 and 743-854. Spike-specific TCR breadth and depth went up after people got two AZD1222 doses.

TCRdb keeps only in-frame clones here, not all; method: immunoSEQ multiplex PCR. The sample lists 95,000 to 150,000 clones, more than 85% occurring once. A note on this clone: Its antigen remains unidentified.

This sequence joins TRBV7-8 and TRBJ1-1; 8 bases line up with TRBD1. This sequence originates from an adult who received the AZD1222 COVID-19 vaccine. The specimen was peripheral blood, collected 28 days after the second AZD1222 dose. The DNA for the CDR3 is TGTGCCAGCAGCCGCACAGGGGGCACTGAAGCTTTCTTT. Amino acid sequence: CASSRTGGTEAFF.